This T cell receptor (beta chain) was sequenced in a study of cytomegalovirus exposure and HLA in healthy donors. In the study overall: As released early, the data held 70 million to 100 million unique TCRs from HLA-typed donors. General observations from the study: Associated with HLA alleles at 0.05 false discovery rate in a later analysis were 16,951 TCR beta sequences. As immune exposure information, only CMV serostatus was available.

Both 60 Vbeta primers and 13 Jbeta primers went into the PCR. Data came from immunoSEQ multiplex PCR; TCRdb stores just in-frame clones and leaves some out. The sample carries 150,000 to 160,000 clones, 70% to 90% recorded once. Germline CDR1 and CDR2: LNHNV and YYDKDF (reference sequence). Deletions cut 0 bases from V and 8 bases from J, with 14 bases between. There are 15 residues in the CDR3. All the people who gave samples were healthy bone marrow donors. About this clone: What it binds is not known.

Specimen: PBMCs. The J gene is TRBJ2-1, the V gene TRBV15; D might be TRBD2 (5 bases). This clonotype originated in a woman under 30 in good health and CMV-seronegative. The CDR3, as DNA: TGTGCCACCAGCAGAGATGTTGTGTCAGCGGATGAGCAGTTCTTC. The encoded protein is CATSRDVVSADEQFF.